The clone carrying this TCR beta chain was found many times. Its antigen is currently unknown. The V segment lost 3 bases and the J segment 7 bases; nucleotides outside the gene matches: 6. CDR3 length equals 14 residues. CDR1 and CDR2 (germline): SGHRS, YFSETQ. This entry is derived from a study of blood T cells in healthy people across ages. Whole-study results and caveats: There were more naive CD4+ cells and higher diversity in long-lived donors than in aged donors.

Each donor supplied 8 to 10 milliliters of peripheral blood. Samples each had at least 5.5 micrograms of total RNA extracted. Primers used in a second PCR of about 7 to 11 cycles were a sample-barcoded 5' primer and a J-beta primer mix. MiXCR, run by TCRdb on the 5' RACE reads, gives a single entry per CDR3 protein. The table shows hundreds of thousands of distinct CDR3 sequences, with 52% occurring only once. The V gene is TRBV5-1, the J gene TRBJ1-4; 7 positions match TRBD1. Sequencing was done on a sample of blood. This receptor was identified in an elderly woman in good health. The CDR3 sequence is CASSSQGLGEKLFF. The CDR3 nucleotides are TGCGCCAGCAGCTCACAGGGGTTGGGTGAAAAACTGTTTTTT.